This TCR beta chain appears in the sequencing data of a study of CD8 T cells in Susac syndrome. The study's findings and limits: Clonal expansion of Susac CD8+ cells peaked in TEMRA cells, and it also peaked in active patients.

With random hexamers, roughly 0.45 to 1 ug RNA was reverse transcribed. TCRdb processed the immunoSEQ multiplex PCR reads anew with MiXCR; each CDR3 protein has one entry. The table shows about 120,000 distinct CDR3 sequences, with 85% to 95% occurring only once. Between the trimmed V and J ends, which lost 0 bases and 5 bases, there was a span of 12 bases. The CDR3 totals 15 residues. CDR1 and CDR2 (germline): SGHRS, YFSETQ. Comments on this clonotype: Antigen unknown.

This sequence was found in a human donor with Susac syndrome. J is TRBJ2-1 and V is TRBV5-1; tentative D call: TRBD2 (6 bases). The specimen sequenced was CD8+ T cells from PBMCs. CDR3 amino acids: CASSLAGGTNNEQFF. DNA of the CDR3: TGCGCCAGCAGCTTGGCCGGGGGAACTAACAATGAGCAGTTCTTC.